These 2 T cell receptor beta chains originate from one sample sequenced in a study of patients and donors after allogeneic stem cell transplantation. MiXCR was run by TCRdb on the RT-PCR reads, yielding one entry per CDR3 protein. This sample yields 7,500 or so distinct CDR3 sequences, of which more than 9% are seen a single time; 40% to 60% belongs to the top ten. Sequencing was performed on blood, either unsorted or a sorted T cell fraction (not recorded which). The receptor source for this set is a human donor who was either an allogeneic HSCT recipient or a stem cell or donor lymphocyte infusion donor (not recorded which). It is not recorded whose cells these are; they may come from a transplant donor.

This clonotype was seen a handful of times. The V call is TRBV19, the J call TRBJ1-2; possibly TRBD1 for D (5 bases). V was shortened by 7 bases and J by 7 bases, with 22 bases between the two germline ends. This CDR3 is built from 15 residues. Germline-derived CDR1 and CDR2 are LNHDA and SQIVND (reference sequence). CDR3 coding DNA: TGTGCCAGTACCGTCACGTCAGGGCAAATGGGTGGCTACACCTTC. Protein sequence: CASTVTSGQMGGYTF.

In this sample, this clonotype turned up many times. The gene calls are TRBV20-1 and TRBJ2-7; TRBD2 matches 12 bases. The J segment lost 0 bases and the V segment lost 6 bases, leaving 3 bases of the junction unmatched. The CDR3 has 14 amino acids. The germline gives CDR1 DFQATT, CDR2 SNEGSKA (reference sequence). In nucleotides, the CDR3 is TGCAGTGCCGGGACTAGCGGGCCCTCCTACGAGCAGTACTTC. Translated: CSAGTSGPSYEQYF.